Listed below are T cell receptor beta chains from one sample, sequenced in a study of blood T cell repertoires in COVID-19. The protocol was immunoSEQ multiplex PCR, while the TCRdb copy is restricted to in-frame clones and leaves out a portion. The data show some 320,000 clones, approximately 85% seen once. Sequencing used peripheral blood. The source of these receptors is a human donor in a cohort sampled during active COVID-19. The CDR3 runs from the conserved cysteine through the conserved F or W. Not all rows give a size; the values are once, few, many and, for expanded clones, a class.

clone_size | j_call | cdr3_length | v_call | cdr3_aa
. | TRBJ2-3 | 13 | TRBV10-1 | CASSESMGRTQYF
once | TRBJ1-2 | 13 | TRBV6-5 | CASSPGQRYGYTF
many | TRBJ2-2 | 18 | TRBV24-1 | CATSDPTDPSANTGELFF
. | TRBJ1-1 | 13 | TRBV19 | CASRIPQGAEAFF
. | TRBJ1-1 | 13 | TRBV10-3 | CAIGRGGNTEAFF
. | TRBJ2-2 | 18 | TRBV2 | CASSPDGTGGTNTGELFF
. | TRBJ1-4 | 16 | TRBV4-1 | CASSQGPQTGEGKLFF
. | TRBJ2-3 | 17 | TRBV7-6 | CASSLMIAGVSTDTQYF
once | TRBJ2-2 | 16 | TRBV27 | CASSFGSGGDRGELFF
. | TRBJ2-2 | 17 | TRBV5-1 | CASSLGGGAEDTGELFF
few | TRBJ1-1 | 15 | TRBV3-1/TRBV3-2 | CASSQELGVHTEAFF
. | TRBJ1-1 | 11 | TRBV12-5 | CASGQGTEAFF
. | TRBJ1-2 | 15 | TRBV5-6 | CASSLSGTVNYGYTF
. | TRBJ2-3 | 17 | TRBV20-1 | CSASDVSTGGGTDTQYF
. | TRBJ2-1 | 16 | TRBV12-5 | CASGSDRRPLRDEQFF
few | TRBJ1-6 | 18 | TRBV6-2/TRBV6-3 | CASSLTGTGSSYNSPLHF
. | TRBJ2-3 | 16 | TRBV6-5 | CASSYSIQDYTDTQYF
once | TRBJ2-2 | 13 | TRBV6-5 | CAIYSGGGGELFF
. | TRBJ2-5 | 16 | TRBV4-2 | CASSQGAGAKQETQYF
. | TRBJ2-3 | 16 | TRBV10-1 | CASSESRGFESDTQYF
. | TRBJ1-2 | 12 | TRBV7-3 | CASSATGEEYTF
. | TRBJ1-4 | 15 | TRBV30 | CASRDRELIKEKLFF
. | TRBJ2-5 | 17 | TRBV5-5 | CASSPSRDKKDQETQYF
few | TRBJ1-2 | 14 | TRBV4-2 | CASSRAKEVMSYTF
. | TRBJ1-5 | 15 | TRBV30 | CAWSVGDGVNQPQHF
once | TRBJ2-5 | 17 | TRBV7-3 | CASSLTPSGGLQETQYF
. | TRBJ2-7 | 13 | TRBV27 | CASSWGQGGEQYF
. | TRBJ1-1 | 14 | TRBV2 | CASSDRAGGTEAFF
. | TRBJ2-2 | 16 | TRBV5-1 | CASSLDLAGKPGELFF
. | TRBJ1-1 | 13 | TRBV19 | CASSQAGDTEAFF
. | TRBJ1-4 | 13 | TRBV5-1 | CASRGTRNEKLFF
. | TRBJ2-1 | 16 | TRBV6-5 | CASSSRGGPRHNEQFF
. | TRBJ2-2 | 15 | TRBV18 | CASSLTGTNTGELFF
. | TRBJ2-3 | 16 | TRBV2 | CARRLAGVFGTDTQYF
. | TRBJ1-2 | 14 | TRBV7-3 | CASSRDRQDYGYTF
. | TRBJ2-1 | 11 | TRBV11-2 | CASSLGGEQFF
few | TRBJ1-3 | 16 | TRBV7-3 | CASSLKRTGAGNTIYF
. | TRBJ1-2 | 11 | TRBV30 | CAWGQNYGYTF
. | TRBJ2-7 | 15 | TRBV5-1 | CASSLVQGVYWEQYF
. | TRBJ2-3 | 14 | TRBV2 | CASSEGLASDTQYF
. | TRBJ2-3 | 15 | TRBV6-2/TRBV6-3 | CASSYSRQGTDTQYF
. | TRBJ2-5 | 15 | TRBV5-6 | CASSPWTSGRETQYF
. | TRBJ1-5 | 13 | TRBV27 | CASSYRDNQPQHF
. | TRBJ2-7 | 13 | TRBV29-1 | CSKLGQGAGEQYF
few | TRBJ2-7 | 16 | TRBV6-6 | CASSRYGTSGKYEQYF
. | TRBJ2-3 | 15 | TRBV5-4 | CASSPDRGRSNTQYF
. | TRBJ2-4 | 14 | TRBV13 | CASSPPAAARIQYF
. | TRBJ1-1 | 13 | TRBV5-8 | CASSLAGNTEAFF
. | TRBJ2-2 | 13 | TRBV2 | CASSYRDRGELFF
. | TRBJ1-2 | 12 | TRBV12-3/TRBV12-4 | CASRDRNYGYTF
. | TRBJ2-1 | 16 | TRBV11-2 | CASRLGLAVDYNEQFF
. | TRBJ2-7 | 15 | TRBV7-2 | CASSAMSGQVYEQYF
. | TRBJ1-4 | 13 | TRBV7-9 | CASSLNRNEKLFF
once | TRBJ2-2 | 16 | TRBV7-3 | CASSLIGGRNTGELFF
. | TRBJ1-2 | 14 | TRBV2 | CASSEDQGVFGYTF